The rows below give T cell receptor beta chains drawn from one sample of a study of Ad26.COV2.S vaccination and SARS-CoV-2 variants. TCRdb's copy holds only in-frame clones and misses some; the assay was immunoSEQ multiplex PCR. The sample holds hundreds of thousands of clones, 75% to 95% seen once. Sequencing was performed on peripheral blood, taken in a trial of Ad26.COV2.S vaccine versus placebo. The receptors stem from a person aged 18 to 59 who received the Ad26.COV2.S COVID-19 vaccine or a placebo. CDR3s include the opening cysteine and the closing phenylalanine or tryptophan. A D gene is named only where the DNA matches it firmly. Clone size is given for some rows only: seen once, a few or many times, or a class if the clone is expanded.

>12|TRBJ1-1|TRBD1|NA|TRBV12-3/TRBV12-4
CASSRGQGLAFF
TGTGCCAGCAGCCGCGGACAGGGATTAGCTTTCTTT
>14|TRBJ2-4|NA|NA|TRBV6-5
CASSLGLLPDIQYF
TGTGCCAGCAGCCTCGGACTCCTGCCTGACATTCAGTACTTC
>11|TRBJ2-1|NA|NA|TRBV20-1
CSAELVAEQFF
TGCAGTGCTGAACTAGTAGCCGAGCAGTTCTTC
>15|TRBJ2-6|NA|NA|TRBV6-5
CASSYYSSGANVLTF
TGTGCCAGCAGTTACTATAGCTCTGGGGCCAACGTCCTGACTTTC
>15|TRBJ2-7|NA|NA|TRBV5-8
CASVIRGLSSYEQYF
TGTGCCAGCGTTATCAGGGGCCTCTCTTCTTACGAGCAGTACTTC
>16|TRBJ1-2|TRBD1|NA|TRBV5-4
CASSLPRTGDNYGYTF
TGTGCCAGCAGCTTGCCGCGGACAGGGGATAACTATGGCTACACCTTC
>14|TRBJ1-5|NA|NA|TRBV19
CASSLLGSNQPQHF
TGTGCCAGTAGTCTGCTTGGTAGCAATCAGCCCCAGCATTTT
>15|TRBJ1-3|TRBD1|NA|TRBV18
CASSPDRGPGNTIYF
TGTGCCAGCTCTCCTGACAGGGGGCCAGGAAACACCATATATTTT
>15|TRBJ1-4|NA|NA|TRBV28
CASSPPAGFNEKLFF
TGTGCCAGCAGCCCTCCTGCGGGTTTTAATGAAAAACTGTTTTTT
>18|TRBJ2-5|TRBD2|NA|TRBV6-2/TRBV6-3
CASSYRLAGGEYQETQYF
TGTGCCAGCAGTTACAGACTAGCGGGAGGGGAGTACCAAGAGACCCAGTACTTC
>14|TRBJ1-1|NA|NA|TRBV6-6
CASSYGQGNTEAFF
TGTGCCAGCAGTTACGGGCAGGGGAACACTGAAGCTTTCTTT
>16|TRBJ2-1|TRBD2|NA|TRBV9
CASSTGTSGRISEQFF
TGTGCCAGCAGCACCGGGACTAGCGGGAGGATAAGTGAGCAGTTCTTC
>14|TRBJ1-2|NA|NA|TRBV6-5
CASSYSGSNYGYTF
TGTGCCAGCAGTTACTCTGGGAGTAACTATGGCTACACCTTC
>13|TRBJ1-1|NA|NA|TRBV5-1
CASRSGDATEAFF
TGCGCCAGCAGGTCCGGGGACGCCACTGAAGCTTTCTTT
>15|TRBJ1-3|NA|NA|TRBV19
CASSMWVHSGNTIYF
TGTGCCAGTAGCATGTGGGTTCACTCTGGAAACACCATATATTTT
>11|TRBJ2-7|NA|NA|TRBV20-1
CSASPAYEQYF
TGCAGTGCTAGCCCGGCCTACGAGCAGTACTTC
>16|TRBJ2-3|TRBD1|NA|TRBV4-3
CASSQGTGVGTDTQYF
TGCGCCAGCAGCCAAGGGACAGGGGTCGGCACAGATACGCAGTATTTT
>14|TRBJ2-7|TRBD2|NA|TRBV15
CATSGLAGGDEQYF
TGTGCCACCAGCGGGCTAGCGGGAGGCGACGAGCAGTACTTC
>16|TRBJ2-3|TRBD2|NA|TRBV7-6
CASSLVLAGSTDTQYF
TGTGCCAGCAGCTTAGTACTAGCGGGGAGCACAGATACGCAGTATTTT
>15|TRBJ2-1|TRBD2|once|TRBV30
CAWRYGTSGNNEQFF
TGTGCCTGGAGGTACGGGACTAGCGGGAACAATGAGCAGTTCTTC
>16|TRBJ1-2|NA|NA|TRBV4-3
CASSQDRWGALSGYTF
TGCGCCAGCAGCCAAGATCGGTGGGGGGCGCTATCCGGCTACACCTTC
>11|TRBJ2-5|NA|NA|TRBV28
CASSSLETQYF
TGTGCCAGCAGTTCATTAGAGACCCAGTACTTC